Shown below are 21 T cell receptor beta chains from a single sample sequenced in a study of blood T cell repertoires in COVID-19. Produced via immunoSEQ multiplex PCR; TCRdb's table is partial and in-frame only. The repertoire holds around 86,000 clones, with 84% as singletons. Sequenced sample: peripheral blood. The receptors come from a human donor in a cohort sampled during active COVID-19.

The genes are TRBV30 and TRBJ2-2, with TRBD1 identical over 9 bases. Germline trimming cut 4 bases from V and 7 bases from J; bases unmatched to any gene: 4. CDR1 GTSNPN and CDR2 SVGIG come from the germline V gene (reference sequence). This CDR3 is 13 amino acids long. CDR3: CAWTGTGSGELFF. DNA of the CDR3: TGTGCCTGGACCGGGACAGGGAGCGGGGAGCTGTTTTTT.

This chain connects TRBV19 to TRBJ2-7, with 8 positions matching TRBD2. V shed 5 bases and J 6 bases; nucleotides not matched to a gene: 9. Germline CDR1 and CDR2: LNHDA and SQIVND (reference sequence). This CDR3 has 14 amino acids. CDR3 loop: CASSPRSGISEQYF. CDR3 DNA sequence: TGTGCCAGTAGTCCCCGTAGCGGGATAAGCGAGCAGTACTTC.

V gene TRBV6-6 combines with J gene TRBJ1-4; no definite D call. V shed 8 bases and J shed 6 bases, with 4 bases lying between them. Germline V gene sequence: CDR1 MNHNY, CDR2 SVGAGI (reference sequence). This CDR3 is built from 10 residues. The CDR3 loop is CASRDEKLFF. In DNA, the CDR3 is TGTGCCAGCCGGGATGAAAAACTGTTTTTT.

The chain combines TRBV6-1 with TRBJ1-5, with D unresolved. Deletions cut 2 bases from V and 6 bases from J, with 11 bases between. This CDR3 spans 14 amino acids. Germline values: CDR1 MNHNS, CDR2 SASEGT. The CDR3 DNA reads TGTGCCAGCAGTGAAATGGTCGGAGGTCAGCCCCAGCATTTT. This sequence encodes CASSEMVGGQPQHF.

This clone came up a few times. The V and J genes are TRBV6-4 and TRBJ1-5; no clear D. Trimming left V 8 bases short and J 0 bases short, with 8 bases between. There are 13 residues in the CDR3. Looked up from germline, CDR1 is MRHNA and CDR2 is SNTAGT. Here the CDR3 reads CASPFYSNQPQHF. As DNA, the CDR3 is TGTGCCAGCCCCTTCTATAGCAATCAGCCCCAGCATTTT.

The J gene is TRBJ1-2, the V gene TRBV6-6, with D unclear. CDR3 length: 15 residues. Germline V gene lookup returns CDR1 MNHNY and CDR2 SVGAGI (reference sequence). Trimming took 0 bases from V and 4 from J, leaving 12 bases between them. CDR3 protein: CASSYSRSKFYGYTF. The CDR3 DNA reads TGTGCCAGCAGTTACTCGAGATCTAAGTTCTATGGCTACACCTTC.

The table lists this clone with a count of one. The chain has TRBV11-1 and TRBJ1-5; D may be TRBD1 (6 bases). This CDR3 contains 14 residues. The V end was cut by 5 bases, the J end by 6 bases, with 14 bases between. The germline V gene has CDR1 SGHAT and CDR2 FQDESV (reference sequence). The CDR3 coding sequence is TGTGCCAGCAGCCCGACAGGTAATCGTCAGCCCCAGCATTTT. It is translated as CASSPTGNRQPQHF.

The rearrangement uses TRBV3-1 (or the pseudogene TRBV3-2) and TRBJ2-7; the D gene is possibly TRBD2 (6 bases). V was cut by 4 bases and J by 2 bases, with 15 bases left in between. The CDR3 consists of 15 residues. Germline CDR1 reads LGHDT; CDR2 reads YNNKEL (reference sequence). This chain's CDR3 is CASSLAGWGTYEQYF. In DNA, the CDR3 is TGTGCCAGCAGCCTCGCGGGGTGGGGAACCTACGAGCAGTACTTC.

The chain combines TRBV2 with TRBJ1-4, with D uncertain. Germline CDR1 SNHLY, CDR2 FYNNEI. Trimming pared 5 bases from V and 8 bases from J, leaving 12 bases between. The CDR3 loop spans 13 amino acids. The CDR3 DNA is TGTGCCAGCAGTCTAGGACTTAAGGAAAAACTGTTTTTT. It codes for CASSLGLKEKLFF.

V gene TRBV4-1 combines with J gene TRBJ2-3, with 8 bases lining up with TRBD2. The germline gives CDR1 MGHRA, CDR2 YSYEKL. The CDR3 has 17 amino acids. With 1 base clipped from V and 1 base from J, the junction kept 7 bases outside the gene matches. The CDR3 reads CASSQGGAGGGTDTQYF. The CDR3 nucleotides are TGCGCCAGCAGCCAAGGTGGGGCGGGAGGAGGCACAGATACGCAGTATTTT.

The sample holds a few counts of this clone. This chain connects TRBV2 to TRBJ2-7; TRBD1 matches at 11 bases. The germline V gene has CDR1 SNHLY and CDR2 FYNNEI. The CDR3 is 13 amino acids. V dropped 5 bases and J dropped 6; count of bases not matched to a gene: 3. CDR3 coding DNA: TGTGCCAGCAGTAGGGACAGGGGGATCGAGCAGTACTTC. Translating gives CASSRDRGIEQYF.

The rearrangement links TRBV10-3 to TRBJ1-4; D uncertain. The CDR3 consists of 14 residues. V was cut by 5 bases and J by 5 bases, with 12 bases left in between. Germline V gene lookup returns CDR1 ENHRY and CDR2 SYGVKD. CDR3 protein: CAISPDTLNEKLFF. The CDR3, as DNA: TGTGCCATCAGTCCCGACACTTTAAATGAAAAACTGTTTTTT.

V is TRBV5-1 and J is TRBJ2-3, with 8 nucleotides matching TRBD2. Trimming cost V 4 bases and J 4 bases; bases outside gene matches: 2. Germline values: CDR1 SGHRS, CDR2 YFSETQ. CDR3 length: 13 amino acids. The CDR3 DNA follows: TGCGCCAGCAGCGCGGGGGGAGCAGATACGCAGTATTTT. As protein: CASSAGGADTQYF.

The chain employs TRBV7-8 and TRBJ2-4, with 7 bases that match TRBD2. The CDR3 extends over 18 amino acids. Germline V lookup: CDR1 SGHVS, CDR2 FQNEAQ. The junction had 9 bases not matched to a gene; V was cut back by 1 base and J by 0 bases. CDR3 DNA sequence: TGTGCCAGCAGCTTAGGATGGGAGGGGTCGTTAGCCAAAAACATTCAGTACTTC. Its translation is CASSLGWEGSLAKNIQYF.

This chain connects TRBV7-9 to TRBJ2-2; possibly TRBD2 for D (5 bases). Germline lookup yields CDR1 SEHNR and CDR2 FQNEAQ (reference sequence). The CDR3 spans 14 residues. V lost 6 bases, J lost 4 bases, and 12 bases lay in between. The CDR3 loop is CASSPGKATGELFF. The DNA for the CDR3 is TGTGCCAGCAGTCCGGGGAAGGCCACCGGGGAGCTGTTTTTT.

The chain links TRBV28 to TRBJ1-5; TRBD1 is a possible D gene (6 bases). The length of the CDR3 is 14 residues. CDR1 is MDHEN, CDR2 SYDVKM, per germline. The V end lost 3 bases, the J end lost 7 bases, and 13 bases lay between the germline ends. The CDR3 DNA reads TGTGCCAGCAGTTTGTTGGGGGCCGGACAGCCCCAGCATTTT. Translation gives CASSLLGAGQPQHF.

The rearrangement uses TRBV5-4 and TRBJ1-1; 9 bases are shared with TRBD1. Trimming at V came to 3 bases and at J to 13 bases, leaving 13 bases not matched to a gene. Germline CDR1 reads SGHNT; CDR2 reads YYREEE (reference sequence). This CDR3 spans 14 amino acids. The CDR3 region has the DNA TGTGCCAGCAGCTCTCCGGGACAGGGATATAATAGTTTCTTT. This encodes CASSSPGQGYNSFF.

The gene calls are TRBV10-3 and TRBJ2-7; TRBD1 aligns across 7 bases. CDR3 size: 12 residues. Germline-derived CDR1 and CDR2 are ENHRY and SYGVKD. Trimming took 10 bases from V and 4 from J; bases not matched to a gene: 7. The CDR3 nucleotides are TGTGCCACGTCCCGGGACAGTTACGAGCAGTACTTC. Amino acid sequence: CATSRDSYEQYF.

J is TRBJ2-2 and V is TRBV5-8, with D possibly being TRBD2 (6 bases). The CDR3 sequence is 14 residues long. Trimming took 6 bases from V and 4 from J, leaving 13 bases between them. Per the germline V gene, CDR1 is SGHTS and CDR2 is YDEGEE. CDR3 protein: CASIKTGVTGELFF. The CDR3 DNA reads as TGTGCCAGCATCAAAACGGGGGTCACCGGGGAGCTGTTTTTT.

V usage is TRBV6-4 and J usage is TRBJ2-3; weak D call: TRBD1 (6 bases). Trimming cost V 6 bases and J 0 bases, with 16 bases left between them. This CDR3 comprises 16 residues. Germline V gene sequence: CDR1 MRHNA, CDR2 SNTAGT. This CDR3 is CASRPRGGTSTDTQYF. The CDR3 nucleotides read TGTGCCAGCAGACCCAGGGGTGGAACTAGCACAGATACGCAGTATTTT.

The gene calls are TRBV11-2 and TRBJ2-7, with 13 bases that match TRBD2. J was trimmed by 0 bases and V by 4 bases; bases with no gene match: 9. The V gene's germline CDR1 is SGHAT and CDR2 FQNNGV. CDR3 length: 18 amino acids. The CDR3 nucleotides read TGTGCCAGCAGCTACTCCGGGACTAGCGGGATCGCCTCCTACGAGCAGTACTTC. The encoded protein is CASSYSGTSGIASYEQYF.